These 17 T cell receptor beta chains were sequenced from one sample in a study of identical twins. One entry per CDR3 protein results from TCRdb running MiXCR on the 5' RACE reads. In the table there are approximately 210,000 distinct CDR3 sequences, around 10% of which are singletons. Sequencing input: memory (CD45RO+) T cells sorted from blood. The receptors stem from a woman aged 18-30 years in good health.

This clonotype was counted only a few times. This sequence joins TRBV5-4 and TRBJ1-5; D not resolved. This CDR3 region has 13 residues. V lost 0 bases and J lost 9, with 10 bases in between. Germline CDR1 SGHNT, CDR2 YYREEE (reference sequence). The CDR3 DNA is TGTGCCAGCAGCTTGGACCCGCCGGGGCCCCAGCATTTT. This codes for CASSLDPPGPQHF.

Written as DNA, the CDR3 is TGTGCCAGCAGCCCGGGAGAGCATAGCAATCAGCCCCAGCATTTT. It is translated as CASSPGEHSNQPQHF. This rearrangement joins TRBV6-2 or TRBV6-3 to TRBJ1-5; no clear D. The V and J ends lost 6 bases and 0 bases respectively, with 12 bases between them. Germline CDR1 reads MNHEY; CDR2 reads SVGEGT. CDR3 length: 15 residues.

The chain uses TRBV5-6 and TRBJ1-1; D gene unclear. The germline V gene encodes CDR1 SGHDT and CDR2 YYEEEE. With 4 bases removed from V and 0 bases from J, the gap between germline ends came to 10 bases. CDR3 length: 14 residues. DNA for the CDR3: TGTGCCAGCAGCCTAGACCGGGTGAACACTGAAGCTTTCTTT. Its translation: CASSLDRVNTEAFF.

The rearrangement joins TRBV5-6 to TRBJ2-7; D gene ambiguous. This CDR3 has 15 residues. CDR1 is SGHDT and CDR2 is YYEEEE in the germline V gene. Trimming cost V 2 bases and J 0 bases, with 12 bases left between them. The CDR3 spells CASSLEQYYSYEQYF. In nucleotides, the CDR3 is TGTGCCAGCAGCTTAGAGCAGTACTACTCCTACGAGCAGTACTTC.

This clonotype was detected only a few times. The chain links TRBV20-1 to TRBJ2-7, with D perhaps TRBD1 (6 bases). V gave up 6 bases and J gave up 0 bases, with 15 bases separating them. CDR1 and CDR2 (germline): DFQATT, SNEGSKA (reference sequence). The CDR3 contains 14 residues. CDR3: CSATGPSSSYEQYF. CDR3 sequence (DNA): TGCAGTGCGACAGGTCCTTCCAGCTCCTACGAGCAGTACTTC.

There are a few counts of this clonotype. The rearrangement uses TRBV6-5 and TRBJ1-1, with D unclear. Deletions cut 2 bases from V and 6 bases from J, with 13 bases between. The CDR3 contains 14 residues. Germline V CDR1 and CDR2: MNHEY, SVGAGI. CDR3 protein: CASSYGPGRSEAFF. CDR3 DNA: TGTGCCAGCAGTTACGGTCCGGGTCGCTCTGAAGCTTTCTTT.

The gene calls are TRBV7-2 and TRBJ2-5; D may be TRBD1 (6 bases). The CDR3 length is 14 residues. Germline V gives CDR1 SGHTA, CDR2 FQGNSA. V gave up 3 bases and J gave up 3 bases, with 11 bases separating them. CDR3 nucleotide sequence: TGTGCCAGCAGCTTTGGGGCAGGGGAAGAGACCCAGTACTTC. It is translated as CASSFGAGEETQYF. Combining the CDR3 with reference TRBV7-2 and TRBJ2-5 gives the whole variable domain GAGVSQSPSNKVTEKGKDVELRCDPISGHTALYWYRQSLGQGLEFLIYFQGNSAPDKSGLPSDRFSAERTGGSVSTLTIQRTQQEDSAVYLCASSFGAGEETQYFGPGTRLLVL.

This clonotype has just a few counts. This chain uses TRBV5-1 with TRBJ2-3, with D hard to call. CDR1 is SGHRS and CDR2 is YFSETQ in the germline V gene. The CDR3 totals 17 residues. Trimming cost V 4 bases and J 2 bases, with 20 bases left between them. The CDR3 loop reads CASSGPSDGPYTDTQYF. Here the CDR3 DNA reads TGCGCCAGCAGCGGGCCCTCTGACGGACCCTACACAGATACGCAGTATTTT. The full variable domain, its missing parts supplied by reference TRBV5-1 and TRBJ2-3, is KAGVTQTPRYLIKTRGQQVTLSCSPISGHRSVSWYQQTPGQGLQFLFEYFSETQRNKGNFPGRFSGRQFSNSRSEMNVSTLELGDSALYLCASSGPSDGPYTDTQYFGPGTRLTVL.

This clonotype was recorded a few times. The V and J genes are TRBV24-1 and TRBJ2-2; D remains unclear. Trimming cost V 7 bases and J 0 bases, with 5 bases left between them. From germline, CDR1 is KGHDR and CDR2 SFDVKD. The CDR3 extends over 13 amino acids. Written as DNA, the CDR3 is TGTGCCACCAGAGATCCGAACACCGGGGAGCTGTTTTTT. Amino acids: CATRDPNTGELFF.

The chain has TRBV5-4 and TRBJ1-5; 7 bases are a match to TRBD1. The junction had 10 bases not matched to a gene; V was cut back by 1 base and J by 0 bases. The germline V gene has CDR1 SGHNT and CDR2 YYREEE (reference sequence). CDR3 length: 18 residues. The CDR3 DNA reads TGTGCCAGCAGCTTGTTGGACAGGCAAACTTATAGCAATCAGCCCCAGCATTTT. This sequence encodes CASSLLDRQTYSNQPQHF.

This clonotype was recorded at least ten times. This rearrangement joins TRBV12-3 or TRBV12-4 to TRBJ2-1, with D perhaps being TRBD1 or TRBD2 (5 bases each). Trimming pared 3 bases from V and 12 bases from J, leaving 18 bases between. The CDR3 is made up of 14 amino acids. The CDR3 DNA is TGTGCCAGCAGTTTTGGGGCTAGCTTCGGGGTGCAGTTCTTC. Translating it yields CASSFGASFGVQFF.

CDR3 in amino acids: CASSYSGAGHEQYF. Written as DNA, the CDR3 is TGTGCCAGCAGTTACTCCGGGGCTGGCCACGAGCAGTACTTC. The chain uses TRBV6-5 and TRBJ2-7, with D perhaps being TRBD1 or TRBD2 (5 bases each). The CDR3 runs to 14 residues. The V and J ends lost 0 bases and 5 bases respectively, with 11 bases between them. The V gene's germline CDR1 is MNHEY and CDR2 SVGAGI.

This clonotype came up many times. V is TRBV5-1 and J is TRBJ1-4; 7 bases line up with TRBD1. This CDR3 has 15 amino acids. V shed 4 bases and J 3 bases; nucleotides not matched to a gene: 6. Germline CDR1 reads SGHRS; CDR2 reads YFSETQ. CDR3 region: CASSDGTASNEKLFF. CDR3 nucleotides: TGCGCCAGCAGCGACGGGACAGCCTCTAATGAAAAACTGTTTTTT.

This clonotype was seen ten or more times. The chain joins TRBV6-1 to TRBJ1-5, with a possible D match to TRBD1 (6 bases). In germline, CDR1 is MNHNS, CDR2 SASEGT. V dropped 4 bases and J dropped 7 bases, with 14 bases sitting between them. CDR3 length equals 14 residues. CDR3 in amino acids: CASSGGGGGQPQHF. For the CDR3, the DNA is TGTGCCAGCAGTGGAGGGGGTGGGGGGCAGCCCCAGCATTTT.

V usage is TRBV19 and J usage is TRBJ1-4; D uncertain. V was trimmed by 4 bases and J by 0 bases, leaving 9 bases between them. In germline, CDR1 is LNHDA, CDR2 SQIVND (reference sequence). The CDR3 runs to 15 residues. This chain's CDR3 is CASSKAKTTNEKLFF. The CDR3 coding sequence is TGTGCCAGTAGTAAGGCAAAAACAACTAATGAAAAACTGTTTTTT.

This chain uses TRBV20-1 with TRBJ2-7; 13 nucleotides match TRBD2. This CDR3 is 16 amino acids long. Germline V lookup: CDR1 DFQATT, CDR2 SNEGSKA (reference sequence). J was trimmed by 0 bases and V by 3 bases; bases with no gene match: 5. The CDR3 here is CSASETSGGVSYEQYF. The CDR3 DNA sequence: TGCAGTGCTAGCGAAACTAGCGGGGGGGTCTCCTACGAGCAGTACTTC.

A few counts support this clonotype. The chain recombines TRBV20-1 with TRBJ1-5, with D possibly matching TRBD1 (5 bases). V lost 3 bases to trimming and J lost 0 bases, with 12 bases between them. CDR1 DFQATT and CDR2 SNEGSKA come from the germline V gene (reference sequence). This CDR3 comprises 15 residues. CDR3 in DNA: TGCAGTGCTAGGCAGGACACTTATAGCAATCAGCCCCAGCATTTT. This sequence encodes CSARQDTYSNQPQHF.